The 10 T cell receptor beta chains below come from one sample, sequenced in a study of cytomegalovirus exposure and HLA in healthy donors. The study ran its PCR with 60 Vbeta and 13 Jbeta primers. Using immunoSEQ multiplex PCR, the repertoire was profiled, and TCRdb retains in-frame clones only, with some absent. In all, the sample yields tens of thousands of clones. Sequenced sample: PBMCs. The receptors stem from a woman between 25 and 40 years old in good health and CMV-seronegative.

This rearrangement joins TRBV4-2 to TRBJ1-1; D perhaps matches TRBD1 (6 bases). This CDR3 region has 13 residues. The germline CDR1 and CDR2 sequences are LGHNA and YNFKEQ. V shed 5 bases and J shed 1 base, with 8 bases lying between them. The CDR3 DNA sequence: TGTGCCAGCAGCACACAGGGGAACACTGAAGCTTTCTTT. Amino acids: CASSTQGNTEAFF.

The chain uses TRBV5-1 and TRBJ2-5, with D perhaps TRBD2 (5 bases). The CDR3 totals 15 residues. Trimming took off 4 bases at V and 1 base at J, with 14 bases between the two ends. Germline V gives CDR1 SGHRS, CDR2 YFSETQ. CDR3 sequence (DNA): TGCGCCAGCAGCCCTATTGGCGGGTTCCAAGAGACCCAGTACTTC. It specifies CASSPIGGFQETQYF.

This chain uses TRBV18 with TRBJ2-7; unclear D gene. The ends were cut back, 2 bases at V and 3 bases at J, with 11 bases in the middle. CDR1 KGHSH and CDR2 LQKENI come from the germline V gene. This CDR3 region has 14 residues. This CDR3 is CASSPGFSDYEQYF. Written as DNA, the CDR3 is TGTGCCAGCTCACCAGGCTTCTCTGACTACGAGCAGTACTTC.

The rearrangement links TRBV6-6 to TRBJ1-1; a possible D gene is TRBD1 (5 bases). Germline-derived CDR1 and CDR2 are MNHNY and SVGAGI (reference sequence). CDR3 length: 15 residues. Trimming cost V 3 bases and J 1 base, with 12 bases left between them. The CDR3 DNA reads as TGTGCCAGCAGTTATATGGGACTCCAGAACACTGAAGCTTTCTTT. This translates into CASSYMGLQNTEAFF.

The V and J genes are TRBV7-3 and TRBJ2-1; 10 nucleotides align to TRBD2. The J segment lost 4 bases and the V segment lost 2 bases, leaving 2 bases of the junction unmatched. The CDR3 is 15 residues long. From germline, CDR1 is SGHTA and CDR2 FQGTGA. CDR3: CASSLGLADYNEQFF. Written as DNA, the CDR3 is TGTGCCAGCAGCTTAGGACTAGCGGATTACAATGAGCAGTTCTTC.

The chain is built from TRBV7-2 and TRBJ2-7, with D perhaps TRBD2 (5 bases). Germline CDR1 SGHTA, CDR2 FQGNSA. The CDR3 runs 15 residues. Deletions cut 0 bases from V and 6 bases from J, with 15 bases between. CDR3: CASSLAGVALGEQYF. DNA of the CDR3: TGTGCCAGCAGCTTAGCGGGAGTAGCGTTGGGCGAGCAGTACTTC.

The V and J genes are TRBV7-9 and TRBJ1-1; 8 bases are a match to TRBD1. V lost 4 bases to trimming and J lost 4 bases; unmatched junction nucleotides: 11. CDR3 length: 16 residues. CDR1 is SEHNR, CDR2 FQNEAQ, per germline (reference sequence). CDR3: CASSYPPDREATEAFF. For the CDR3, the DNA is TGTGCCAGCAGCTATCCTCCGGACAGGGAGGCCACTGAAGCTTTCTTT.

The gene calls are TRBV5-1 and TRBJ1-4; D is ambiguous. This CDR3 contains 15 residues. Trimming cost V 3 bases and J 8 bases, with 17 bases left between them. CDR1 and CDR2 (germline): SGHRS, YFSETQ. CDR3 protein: CASSSTARDYEKLFF. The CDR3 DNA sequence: TGCGCCAGCAGCTCCACAGCGCGAGACTACGAAAAACTGTTTTTT.

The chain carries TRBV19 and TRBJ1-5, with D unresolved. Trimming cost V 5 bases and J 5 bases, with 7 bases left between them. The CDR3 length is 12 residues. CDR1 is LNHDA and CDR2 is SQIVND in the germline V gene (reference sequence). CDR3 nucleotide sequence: TGTGCCAGTAGTGGGCTTGATCAGCCCCAGCATTTT. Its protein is CASSGLDQPQHF.

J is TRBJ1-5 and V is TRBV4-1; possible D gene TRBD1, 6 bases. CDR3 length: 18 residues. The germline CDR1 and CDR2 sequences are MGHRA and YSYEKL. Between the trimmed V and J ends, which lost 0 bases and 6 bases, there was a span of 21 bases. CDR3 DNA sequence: TGCGCCAGCAGCCAAGAAGACCACGGGGCAGGGGAGAGTCAGCCCCAGCATTTT. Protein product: CASSQEDHGAGESQPQHF.